These 5 T cell receptor beta chains were sequenced from one sample in a study of a mutant IDH1 vaccine in newly diagnosed glioma. Repertoires were generated with immunoSEQ multiplex PCR, while TCRdb's copy carries only in-frame clones and drops some. The table includes 70,000 to 100,000 clones, 82% detected once. Time point described: baseline, week 1 (first vaccination visit). Treatment meaning: pre-vaccination baseline after standard-of-care therapy. The sequenced sample was PBMCs, obtained from a glioma patient treated with radiotherapy, temozolomide or both. These receptors were taken from a man between 35 and 55 years old with glioma. Some clones in this sample may be carry-over from other donors' samples.

The chain recombines TRBV23-1 with TRBJ1-4, with D perhaps matching TRBD1 (5 bases). TRBV23-1 is an ORF, and what it does is uncertain. V dropped 8 bases and J dropped 8 bases, with 15 bases sitting between them. The CDR3 is made up of 13 amino acids. Here the CDR3 reads CASETELSEKLFF. In DNA, the CDR3 is TGCGCCAGCGAGACAGAGCTGTCAGAAAAACTGTTTTTT.

The chain couples TRBV14 to TRBJ2-5; TRBD1 agrees at 11 bases. Germline V gene sequence: CDR1 SGHDN, CDR2 FVKESK. V dropped 2 bases and J dropped 5; count of bases not matched to a gene: 10. The CDR3 totals 17 residues. The CDR3 coding sequence is TGTGCCAGCAGCCAATTACGTGGGACAGGGGGACGGGAGACCCAGTACTTC. This sequence encodes CASSQLRGTGGRETQYF.

V is TRBV5-8 and J is TRBJ2-3, with TRBD2 matching over 12 bases. The CDR3 runs 16 residues. Germline CDR1 reads SGHTS; CDR2 reads YDEGEE. The junction had 8 bases not matched to a gene; V was cut back by 4 bases and J by 5 bases. CDR3: CASSLRTSGDLDTQYF. In DNA, the CDR3 is TGTGCCAGCAGCCTACGGACTAGCGGGGACTTAGATACGCAGTATTTT.

The chain carries TRBV10-1 and TRBJ1-4; weak D call: TRBD1 (5 bases). The germline V gene has CDR1 WNHNN and CDR2 SYGVQD (reference sequence). The V end lost 3 bases, the J end lost 5 bases, and 16 bases lay between the germline ends. The CDR3 sequence is 16 residues long. The CDR3 nucleotides are TGCGCCAGCAGTGACTTCTCCCGGGACCCGAATGAAAAACTGTTTTTT. This gives the protein CASSDFSRDPNEKLFF.

This sequence joins TRBV6-1 and TRBJ2-2, with a weak D call TRBD1 (5 bases). Trimming pared 4 bases from V and 5 bases from J, leaving 17 bases between. Germline V CDR1 and CDR2: MNHNS, SASEGT. This CDR3 contains 16 residues. CDR3 loop: CASSVGARPRTGELFF. CDR3 sequence (DNA): TGTGCCAGCAGTGTTGGGGCCAGGCCGAGGACCGGGGAGCTGTTTTTT.